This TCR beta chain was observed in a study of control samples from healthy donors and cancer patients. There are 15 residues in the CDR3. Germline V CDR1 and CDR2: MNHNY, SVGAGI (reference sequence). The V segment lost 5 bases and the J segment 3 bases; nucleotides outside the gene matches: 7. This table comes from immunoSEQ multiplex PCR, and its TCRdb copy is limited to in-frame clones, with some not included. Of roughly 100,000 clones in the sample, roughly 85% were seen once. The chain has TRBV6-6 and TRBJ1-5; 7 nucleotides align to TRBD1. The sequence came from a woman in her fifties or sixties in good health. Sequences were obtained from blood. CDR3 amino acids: CASSDRQGHNQPQHF. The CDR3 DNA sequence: TGTGCCAGCAGTGACCGACAGGGCCACAATCAGCCCCAGCATTTT.